Following are 27 T cell receptor beta chains from one sample sequenced in a study of healthy donors' naive CD4 and CD8 T cells. A linear amplification protocol produced the TCR libraries from roughly 550 ng of total RNA. TCRdb re-called the reads through MiXCR, storing one row per CDR3 protein. Of about 180,000 distinct CDR3 sequences listed, around 74% are singletons. Specimen: naive CD4+ and CD8+ T cells sorted from blood, pooled from several donors. These receptor sequences come from a pool of human donors in good health; the sample pools cells from several healthy donors.

The chain combines TRBV4-1 with TRBJ2-1; D not certain. Trimming took off 7 bases at V and 7 bases at J, with 8 bases between the two ends. Germline V gene data show CDR1 as MGHRA and CDR2 as YSYEKL. CDR3 length equals 11 residues. The CDR3 DNA reads as TGCGCCAGCACCGCATCGAATGAGCAGTTCTTC. This gives the protein CASTASNEQFF.

The chain couples TRBV29-1 to TRBJ1-3; D is perhaps TRBD1 (6 bases). The V gene's germline CDR1 is SQVTM and CDR2 ANQGSEA. Trimming removed 7 bases at V and 0 bases at J, with 13 bases between. The CDR3 sequence is 14 residues long. In nucleotides, the CDR3 is TGCAGCGCCGCTAACAGGGCCTCTGGAAACACCATATATTTT. Amino acid sequence: CSAANRASGNTIYF.

This chain joins TRBV19 and TRBJ2-6; no reliable D call. Germline CDR1 is LNHDA and CDR2 is SQIVND (reference sequence). Trimming removed 7 bases at V and 2 bases at J, with 3 bases between. The length of the CDR3 is 12 residues. CDR3 in amino acids: CASTAGANVLTF. In DNA, the CDR3 is TGTGCCAGTACTGCTGGGGCCAACGTCCTGACTTTC.

In this sample, this clonotype turned up a few times. The chain combines TRBV29-1 with TRBJ2-7, with D uncertain. The CDR3 runs to 11 residues. CDR1 is SQVTM, CDR2 ANQGSEA, per germline. V lost 6 bases and J lost 3, with 9 bases in between. The CDR3 coding sequence is TGCAGCGTCCCCGACGGCTACGAGCAGTACTTC. The encoded protein is CSVPDGYEQYF.

This rearrangement joins TRBV15 to TRBJ2-3, with D possibly being TRBD2 (6 bases). The V and J ends lost 1 base and 4 bases respectively, with 12 bases between them. Germline V CDR1 and CDR2: LNHNV, YYDKDF (reference sequence). The length of the CDR3 is 15 residues. The CDR3 DNA sequence: TGTGCCACCAGCAGAGGATCGGGAGTACCAGATACGCAGTATTTT. This translates into CATSRGSGVPDTQYF.

V and J are TRBV12-3 or TRBV12-4 and TRBJ1-2; the D is unclear. Trimming cost V 1 base and J 2 bases, with 5 bases left between them. The length of the CDR3 is 13 residues. CDR3 region: CASSLDGNYGYTF. The CDR3 DNA follows: TGTGCCAGCAGTTTAGACGGCAACTATGGCTACACCTTC.

This clonotype has a single count. The chain employs TRBV29-1 and TRBJ2-2; 12 bases match TRBD2. Germline V CDR1 and CDR2: SQVTM, ANQGSEA. J gave up 5 bases and V 4 bases, and 5 bases lay outside the gene matches. This CDR3 is built from 15 residues. As DNA, the CDR3 is TGCAGCGTTGCACTAGCGGGAGGCGGGACCGGGGAGCTGTTTTTT. It specifies CSVALAGGGTGELFF.

The genes are TRBV20-1 and TRBJ1-4; weak D call: TRBD1 (6 bases). This CDR3 spans 14 amino acids. Germline V lookup: CDR1 DFQATT, CDR2 SNEGSKA (reference sequence). V lost 4 bases, J lost 5 bases, and 14 bases lay in between. The DNA for the CDR3 is TGCAGTGCTACGATGACAGGAGAGAATGAAAAACTGTTTTTT. It codes for CSATMTGENEKLFF.

The chain is built from TRBV19 and TRBJ2-7; D perhaps matches TRBD2 (6 bases). This CDR3 contains 13 residues. Germline CDR1 and CDR2: LNHDA and SQIVND (reference sequence). The V end lost 5 bases, the J end lost 3 bases, and 11 bases lay between the germline ends. CDR3 sequence (DNA): TGTGCCAGTAGTTCGGGACTTATCTACGAGCAGTACTTC. This codes for CASSSGLIYEQYF.

The sample holds a few counts of this clonotype. This chain joins TRBV6-6 and TRBJ2-5; TRBD1 agrees at 7 bases. Trimming cost V 8 bases and J 5 bases; bases outside gene matches: 8. Germline assignment: CDR1 MNHNY and CDR2 SVGAGI (reference sequence). The CDR3 contains 13 residues. The CDR3 DNA is TGTGCCAGCCGGACAGGTGCCTCGGAGACCCAGTACTTC. Encoded protein: CASRTGASETQYF.

This clonotype has only a few counts. The rearrangement links TRBV19 to TRBJ1-1; D is unresolved. V was cut by 1 base and J by 2 bases, with 5 bases left in between. Per germline, CDR1 LNHDA and CDR2 SQIVND (reference sequence). CDR3 length equals 13 residues. CDR3 sequence: CASSIVANTEAFF. Here the CDR3 DNA reads TGTGCCAGTAGTATAGTGGCCAACACTGAAGCTTTCTTT.

The V call is TRBV29-1, the J call TRBJ2-1; D call uncertain. V lost 3 bases and J 8 bases, leaving 11 bases between the germline ends. This CDR3 region has 12 residues. The germline V gene encodes CDR1 SQVTM and CDR2 ANQGSEA. CDR3 DNA: TGCAGCGTTGATGCCTCCCGCCATGAGCAGTTCTTC. Translation gives CSVDASRHEQFF.

V usage is TRBV29-1 and J usage is TRBJ2-5; 13 bases line up with TRBD2. The trim removed 6 bases at V and 5 bases at J, leaving 12 bases unmatched. The CDR3 is 16 amino acids. Germline assignment: CDR1 SQVTM and CDR2 ANQGSEA. The CDR3 protein is CSVAPGVGLAGETQYF. Here the CDR3 DNA reads TGCAGCGTCGCCCCAGGGGTGGGACTAGCGGGGGAGACCCAGTACTTC.

The V gene is TRBV6-5, the J gene TRBJ2-7; D gene uncertain. Between the trimmed V and J ends, which lost 5 bases and 5 bases, there was a span of 16 bases. Germline-derived CDR1 and CDR2 are MNHEY and SVGAGI. The CDR3 length is 14 residues. The CDR3 DNA follows: TGTGCCAGCAGTGACCCGCAGGCTTCCAACGAGCAGTACTTC. Its translation is CASSDPQASNEQYF.

The chain recombines TRBV6-5 with TRBJ2-1; weak D call: TRBD1 (6 bases). Germline loops: CDR1 MNHEY, CDR2 SVGAGI. Deletions cut 0 bases from V and 8 bases from J, with 17 bases between. This CDR3 region has 16 residues. The CDR3 DNA reads as TGTGCCAGCAGTTACTCGAGGCAGGGGATCGGGTATGAGCAGTTCTTC. It codes for CASSYSRQGIGYEQFF.

This clonotype was seen a handful of times. The chain has TRBV29-1 and TRBJ1-2; possibly TRBD1 for D (5 bases). The CDR3 runs 13 residues. The germline V gene has CDR1 SQVTM and CDR2 ANQGSEA. V was pared by 6 bases and J by 0 bases, with 11 bases between. For the CDR3, the DNA is TGCAGCGTGCCCGGGGGAGCTAACTATGGCTACACCTTC. It specifies CSVPGGANYGYTF.

The rearrangement links TRBV6-1 to TRBJ2-7, with 7 bases fitting TRBD1. The germline gives CDR1 MNHNS, CDR2 SASEGT. The CDR3 contains 13 residues. Trimming at V came to 3 bases and at J to 4 bases, leaving 3 bases not matched to a gene. CDR3 coding DNA: TGTGCCAGCAGTGAGGCCAGGGGGTACGAGCAGTACTTC. It codes for CASSEARGYEQYF.

This chain links TRBV11-2 with TRBJ2-7; no firm D call. The CDR3 has 14 residues. Germline V gene sequence: CDR1 SGHAT, CDR2 FQNNGV. V dropped 8 bases and J dropped 3 bases, with 17 bases sitting between them. The CDR3 here is CASSGLSGFYEQYF. For the CDR3, the DNA is TGTGCCAGCTCCGGCCTTTCGGGCTTCTACGAGCAGTACTTC.

The rearrangement uses TRBV19 and TRBJ1-1, with 9 bases fitting TRBD1. V lost 6 bases to trimming and J lost 7 bases; unmatched junction nucleotides: 3. Looked up from germline, CDR1 is LNHDA and CDR2 is SQIVND (reference sequence). The CDR3 is made up of 12 amino acids. The CDR3 DNA sequence: TGTGCCAGTAGGGACAGGGGCGGTGAAGCTTTCTTT. This encodes CASRDRGGEAFF.

The chain uses TRBV29-1 and TRBJ1-6, with D unresolved. Germline loops: CDR1 SQVTM, CDR2 ANQGSEA. The CDR3 totals 13 residues. Trimming took 4 bases from V and 4 from J, leaving 8 bases between them. CDR3 coding DNA: TGCAGCGTTGGTACGGCTTATAATTCACCCCTCCACTTT. Translated, it gives CSVGTAYNSPLHF.

In its sample, this clonotype was seen a few times. This chain connects TRBV6-5 to TRBJ1-3, with unresolved D. In germline, CDR1 is MNHEY, CDR2 SVGAGI. V shed 5 bases and J shed 0 bases, with 11 bases lying between them. The CDR3 has 15 amino acids. As DNA, the CDR3 is TGTGCCAGCAGTGTATCCGCCGTCTCTGGAAACACCATATATTTT. The encoded protein is CASSVSAVSGNTIYF.

The chain links TRBV19 to TRBJ1-5; a possible D gene is TRBD1 (6 bases). Trimming pared 5 bases from V and 4 bases from J, leaving 12 bases between. CDR3 length equals 14 residues. Germline assignment: CDR1 LNHDA and CDR2 SQIVND (reference sequence). This CDR3 reads CASSYGGLNQPQHF. The CDR3 DNA reads TGTGCCAGTAGTTACGGGGGCCTAAATCAGCCCCAGCATTTT. Filled out from reference TRBV19 and TRBJ1-5, the complete variable domain reads DGGITQSPKYLFRKEGQNVTLSCEQNLNHDAMYWYRQDPGQGLRLIYYSQIVNDFQKGDIAEGYSVSREKKESFPLTVTSAQKNPTAFYLCASSYGGLNQPQHFGDGTRLSIL.

The chain recombines TRBV5-1 with TRBJ2-3, with D hard to call. Germline CDR1 and CDR2: SGHRS and YFSETQ. The CDR3 covers 16 residues. Trimming pared 0 bases from V and 4 bases from J, leaving 15 bases between. CDR3 protein: CASSLGQALLPDTQYF. CDR3 DNA sequence: TGCGCCAGCAGCTTGGGGCAGGCCCTCTTACCAGATACGCAGTATTTT.

The chain is built from TRBV5-1 and TRBJ2-7, with 7 bases fitting TRBD1. V trimming: 5 bases; J trimming: 5 bases; junction bases outside the gene matches: 13. Germline V gene data show CDR1 as SGHRS and CDR2 as YFSETQ. The CDR3 contains 15 residues. This chain's CDR3 is CASRMGPTGWDEQYF. The CDR3 region has the DNA TGCGCCAGCAGAATGGGCCCGACAGGGTGGGACGAGCAGTACTTC.

The V call is TRBV6-2 or TRBV6-3, the J call TRBJ2-1; D unresolved. Germline CDR1 reads MNHEY; CDR2 reads SVGEGT. This CDR3 region has 10 residues. Trimming left V 6 bases short and J 5 bases short, with 2 bases between. Here the CDR3 reads CASSHNEQFF. The CDR3, as DNA: TGTGCCAGCAGCCACAATGAGCAGTTCTTC.

This rearrangement joins TRBV29-1 to TRBJ1-5; 7 nucleotides agree with TRBD1. The ends lost 6 bases at V and 4 bases at J; junction bases unmatched: 6. Per germline, CDR1 SQVTM and CDR2 ANQGSEA. The CDR3 runs to 13 residues. This chain's CDR3 is CSVRQGVNQPQHF. The DNA of the CDR3 is TGCAGCGTGCGACAGGGCGTTAATCAGCCCCAGCATTTT. The whole variable domain, filled in from reference TRBV29-1 and TRBJ1-5, reads SAVISQKPSRDICQRGTSLTIQCQVDSQVTMMFWYRQQPGQSLTLIATANQGSEATYESGFVIDKFPISRPNLTFSTLTVSNMSPEDSSIYLCSVRQGVNQPQHFGDGTRLSIL.

This clonotype was recorded a few times. The chain links TRBV29-1 to TRBJ2-3; D unclear. Trimming left V 6 bases short and J 5 bases short, with 6 bases between. The CDR3 length is 10 residues. Looked up from germline, CDR1 is SQVTM and CDR2 is ANQGSEA. This chain's CDR3 is CSVIVDTQYF. DNA for the CDR3: TGCAGCGTGATAGTAGATACGCAGTATTTT.